These 31 T cell receptor beta chains were all obtained from the same sample, sequenced in a study of T cells in Graves' hyperthyroidism and ophthalmopathy. TCR beta CDR3 regions were amplified from RNA transcripts. In the first-round RT-PCR of the TCR CDR3, the HTBI primer set was used. One entry per CDR3 protein, called by TCRdb with MiXCR from the multiplex PCR reads. Of 330,000 or so distinct CDR3 sequences in the sample, 15% to 20% were seen once. The sequenced sample was blood. The source is a woman aged 40 to 50 with Graves' ophthalmopathy.

There are many counts of this clonotype. The chain carries TRBV6-2 or TRBV6-3 and TRBJ1-1; no clear D. Between the trimmed V and J ends, which lost 11 bases and 0 bases, there was a span of 13 bases. From germline, CDR1 is MNHEY and CDR2 SVGEGT. CDR3 length: 13 amino acids. For the CDR3, the DNA is TGTGCCGCTTCTGAGGGAGTGAACACTGAAGCTTTCTTT. Amino acids: CAASEGVNTEAFF.

This clonotype was counted many times. The J gene is TRBJ2-2, the V gene TRBV20-1; 8 bases agree with TRBD2. CDR1 DFQATT and CDR2 SNEGSKA come from the germline V gene (reference sequence). The CDR3 covers 15 residues. The junction had 5 bases not matched to a gene; V was cut back by 3 bases and J by 2 bases. In DNA, the CDR3 is TGCAGTGCTAGTTCCAGCGGGGGCAACACCGGGGAGCTGTTTTTT. Translation gives CSASSSGGNTGELFF.

The chain carries TRBV11-2 and TRBJ1-3; D may be TRBD1 (5 bases). V was cut by 4 bases and J by 2 bases, with 21 bases left in between. The CDR3 loop spans 18 amino acids. The germline V gene encodes CDR1 SGHAT and CDR2 FQNNGV. CDR3 DNA: TGTGCCAGCAGCTCGTTTGCCCGACCAGGGCTCACTGGAAACACCATATATTTT. Amino acids: CASSSFARPGLTGNTIYF.

V gene TRBV12-3 or TRBV12-4 combines with J gene TRBJ2-7; TRBD1 aligns across 7 bases. The CDR3 is made up of 17 amino acids. The trim removed 5 bases at V and 4 bases at J, leaving 17 bases unmatched. The CDR3 DNA follows: TGTGCCAGCAGTGTCAGGGGGTTCCGGGCAACGTTTTACGAGCAGTACTTC. Translated: CASSVRGFRATFYEQYF.

The gene calls are TRBV7-8 and TRBJ2-5; 13 nucleotides align to TRBD2. This CDR3 region has 19 residues. In germline, CDR1 is SGHVS, CDR2 FQNEAQ. V was clipped by 5 bases and J by 4 bases; unmatched bases: 16. CDR3 in amino acids: CASSLRTSGRGGGRETQYF. CDR3 bases: TGTGCCAGCAGCCTCCGGACTAGCGGGAGAGGAGGCGGTAGAGAGACCCAGTACTTC.

This clonotype was picked up many times. A much larger clone differs from this one at a single base, so this may be a read error. J is TRBJ1-1 and V is TRBV6-1, with 8 bases matching TRBD1. CDR3 size: 14 residues. Germline CDR1 MNHNS, CDR2 SASEGT. Trimming removed 3 bases from V and 1 base from J; junction bases left unmatched: 1. CDR3 coding DNA: TGTGCCAGCAGTGATGACAGGGGGAACACTGAAGCTTTCTTT. Its protein product is CASSDDRGNTEAFF.

This clonotype was seen ten or more times. The chain is built from TRBV6-2 or TRBV6-3 and TRBJ1-5; no clear D gene. Trimming removed 5 bases from V and 0 bases from J, with 8 bases in between. Germline V gives CDR1 MNHEY, CDR2 SVGEGT. The CDR3 totals 14 residues. Here the CDR3 reads CASSPRRSNQPQHF. CDR3 nucleotide sequence: TGTGCCAGCAGTCCGCGGCGTAGCAATCAGCCCCAGCATTTT.

This clonotype has at least ten counts. J is TRBJ2-2 and V is TRBV6-1; TRBD1 is a possible D gene (8 bases). V was shortened by 6 bases and J by 4 bases, with 21 bases between the two germline ends. Looked up from germline, CDR1 is MNHNS and CDR2 is SASEGT. The CDR3 covers 17 residues. As DNA, the CDR3 is TGTGCCAGCAGCCCCAGGGGGGGACAGGAGATCACCGGGGAGCTGTTTTTT. This translates into CASSPRGGQEITGELFF.

The chain employs TRBV6-1 and TRBJ2-7; 9 positions match TRBD2. From germline, CDR1 is MNHNS and CDR2 SASEGT. Losses at the gene ends were 0 bases for V and 5 bases for J; bases not matched to a gene: 5. The CDR3 is 15 amino acids. CDR3 DNA: TGTGCCAGCAGTGAAGCCTCGGGCGGGGGGGACGAGCAGTACTTC. Protein product: CASSEASGGGDEQYF.

In its sample, this clonotype was seen many times. The V gene is TRBV20-1, the J gene TRBJ2-2; 9 nucleotides agree with TRBD2. CDR3 length: 13 amino acids. Looked up from germline, CDR1 is DFQATT and CDR2 is SNEGSKA (reference sequence). V trimming: 6 bases; J trimming: 2 bases; junction bases outside the gene matches: 1. The CDR3 protein is CSATSGNTGELFF. In DNA, the CDR3 is TGCAGTGCGACTAGCGGAAACACCGGGGAGCTGTTTTTT.

The chain employs TRBV6-2 or TRBV6-3 and TRBJ1-6; D remains ambiguous. The CDR3 length is 14 residues. In germline, CDR1 is MNHEY, CDR2 SVGEGT. Trimming shortened V by 6 bases and J by 6 bases, and 12 bases separated the two germline ends. The CDR3: CASSHPGRNSPLHF. CDR3 nucleotides: TGTGCCAGCAGCCATCCTGGGCGTAATTCACCCCTCCACTTT.

This clonotype was counted many times. The chain carries TRBV7-9 and TRBJ2-7, with TRBD1 matching 10 bases. Trimming removed 5 bases from V and 5 bases from J; junction bases left unmatched: 15. Germline lookup yields CDR1 SEHNR and CDR2 FQNEAQ (reference sequence). There are 17 residues in the CDR3. The CDR3 region is CASSPHVRTGGNDEQYF. DNA for the CDR3: TGTGCCAGCAGCCCCCATGTGCGGACAGGGGGTAACGACGAGCAGTACTTC.

The CDR3 protein is CASSTGPLEQYF. Here the CDR3 DNA reads TGTGCCAGTAGTACGGGCCCCTTGGAGCAGTACTTC. The chain employs TRBV19 and TRBJ2-7; no clear D. The CDR3 totals 12 residues. The V gene's germline CDR1 is LNHDA and CDR2 SQIVND (reference sequence). With 4 bases removed from V and 7 bases from J, the gap between germline ends came to 11 bases. Variable domain in full (rest from reference TRBV19 and TRBJ2-7): DGGITQSPKYLFRKEGQNVTLSCEQNLNHDAMYWYRQDPGQGLRLIYYSQIVNDFQKGDIAEGYSVSREKKESFPLTVTSAQKNPTAFYLCASSTGPLEQYFGPGTRLTVT.

This clonotype has a count of ten or more. The V call is TRBV19, the J call TRBJ1-5, with D maybe TRBD1 (6 bases). Deletions cut 11 bases from V and 6 bases from J, with 14 bases between. The germline V gene encodes CDR1 LNHDA and CDR2 SQIVND (reference sequence). This CDR3 contains 12 residues. Written as DNA, the CDR3 is TGTGCCTCAGGGGTCGGGGGTCAGCCCCAGCATTTT. Protein sequence: CASGVGGQPQHF.

This clonotype was seen at least ten times. The V gene is TRBV11-2, the J gene TRBJ1-3, with TRBD1 matching 8 bases. This CDR3 region has 16 residues. Trimming removed 5 bases from V and 4 bases from J; junction bases left unmatched: 10. Germline V gene lookup returns CDR1 SGHAT and CDR2 FQNNGV. The CDR3 loop is CASSPGQGLGGNTIYF. The CDR3 DNA follows: TGTGCCAGCAGCCCTGGACAGGGATTGGGGGGAAACACCATATATTTT.

In regard to this clonotype: Given a much more abundant clone one base away, this may be a read error. The chain recombines TRBV19 with TRBJ1-5, with 10 bases fitting TRBD1. Per the germline V gene, CDR1 is LNHDA and CDR2 is SQIVND (reference sequence). The CDR3 is 16 residues long. The junction had 13 bases not matched to a gene; V was cut back by 10 bases and J by 4 bases. The CDR3 spells CATSAVPGQGNQPQHF. The CDR3 coding sequence is TGTGCCACTAGCGCCGTTCCGGGACAGGGGAATCAGCCCCAGCATTTT.

This clonotype was seen ten or more times. The J gene is TRBJ2-2, the V gene TRBV6-2 or TRBV6-3; tentatively, D is TRBD2 (6 bases). Germline V lookup: CDR1 MNHEY, CDR2 SVGEGT. Trimming removed 4 bases from V and 5 bases from J, with 20 bases in between. CDR3 length: 17 residues. This chain's CDR3 is CASSWAPGTVGTGELFF. In DNA form, the CDR3 reads TGTGCCAGCAGTTGGGCCCCCGGGACTGTCGGAACCGGGGAGCTGTTTTTT.

At least ten counts were recorded for this clonotype. The chain employs TRBV7-2 and TRBJ2-2, with TRBD2 identical over 9 bases. The V gene's germline CDR1 is SGHTA and CDR2 FQGNSA. This CDR3 comprises 15 residues. Trimming took 2 bases from V and 7 from J; bases not matched to a gene: 5. This CDR3 is CASSLMGLADGELFF. DNA of the CDR3: TGTGCCAGCAGCTTAATGGGACTAGCTGACGGGGAGCTGTTTTTT.

In its sample, this clonotype was seen many times. The V and J genes are TRBV5-1 and TRBJ1-1; tentatively, D is TRBD1 (6 bases). This CDR3 is 14 amino acids long. Trimming took off 2 bases at V and 1 base at J, with 9 bases between the two ends. Germline V CDR1 and CDR2: SGHRS, YFSETQ. The CDR3 nucleotides are TGCGCCAGCAGCTTCTCACAGGGGAACACTGAAGCTTTCTTT. It specifies CASSFSQGNTEAFF.

This chain connects TRBV18 to TRBJ1-1; 12 bases align to TRBD1. The length of the CDR3 is 18 residues. The V and J ends lost 5 bases and 1 base, in that order; junction bases with no gene match: 11. In germline, CDR1 is KGHSH, CDR2 LQKENI. CDR3 in DNA: TGTGCCAGCTCATCGAGGGGACAGGGGGCACATGGGAACACTGAAGCTTTCTTT. Translation gives CASSSRGQGAHGNTEAFF.

In this sample, this clonotype turned up a few times. The chain joins TRBV11-2 to TRBJ2-7; D possibly corresponds to TRBD2 (5 bases). Trimming took off 5 bases at V and 11 bases at J, with 19 bases between the two ends. The CDR3 covers 13 residues. The germline CDR1 and CDR2 sequences are SGHAT and FQNNGV. CDR3: CASSSKRSLGEYF. The CDR3 DNA is TGTGCCAGCAGCAGTAAGAGATCACTCGGGGAGTACTTC.

This clonotype was picked up many times. This chain uses TRBV20-1 with TRBJ2-7; 8 bases align to TRBD2. The germline V gene encodes CDR1 DFQATT and CDR2 SNEGSKA (reference sequence). This CDR3 is built from 13 residues. Trimming took 4 bases from V and 5 from J; bases not matched to a gene: 7. CDR3 in amino acids: CSAISGGGNEQYF. CDR3 DNA sequence: TGCAGTGCTATCAGCGGGGGAGGTAACGAGCAGTACTTC.

This clonotype was seen ten or more times. The chain recombines TRBV6-2 or TRBV6-3 with TRBJ1-1; D possibly corresponds to TRBD1 (6 bases). Looked up from germline, CDR1 is MNHEY and CDR2 is SVGEGT. This CDR3 region has 13 residues. Trimming removed 7 bases from V and 5 bases from J, with 14 bases in between. CDR3 in amino acids: CASIQGWWTEAFF. CDR3 DNA: TGTGCCAGCATTCAGGGGTGGTGGACTGAAGCTTTCTTT.

This clonotype was counted many times. The rearrangement links TRBV7-6 to TRBJ2-5, with 9 nucleotides matching TRBD1. V lost 5 bases to trimming and J lost 3 bases; unmatched junction nucleotides: 10. CDR3 length equals 16 residues. The V gene's germline CDR1 is SGHVS and CDR2 FNYEAQ. The CDR3 is CASSPTGQGIKETQYF. CDR3 coding DNA: TGTGCCAGCAGCCCCACCGGACAGGGGATCAAAGAGACCCAGTACTTC.

This clonotype was seen ten or more times. The genes are TRBV30 and TRBJ1-1, with D unresolved. Looked up from germline, CDR1 is GTSNPN and CDR2 is SVGIG (reference sequence). The CDR3 runs to 13 residues. V lost 0 bases, J lost 4 bases, and 9 bases lay in between. As DNA, the CDR3 is TGTGCCTGGAGTGTTGGGGAAGGCACTGAAGCTTTCTTT. Translated, it gives CAWSVGEGTEAFF.

This clonotype was observed many times. The chain joins TRBV3-1 to TRBJ1-5; a possible D gene is TRBD1 (6 bases). V gave up 1 base and J gave up 6 bases, with 10 bases separating them. This CDR3 contains 14 residues. The germline CDR1 and CDR2 sequences are LGHDT and YNNKEL (reference sequence). The CDR3 here is CASSQGQVRQPQHF. CDR3 sequence (DNA): TGTGCCAGCAGCCAAGGACAGGTTCGTCAGCCCCAGCATTTT.

This clonotype was observed at least ten times. The chain has TRBV6-2 or TRBV6-3 and TRBJ2-7, with D possibly being TRBD1 (6 bases). The J call is in doubt because the DNA end fits TRBJ2-1 better. The CDR3 covers 12 residues. Germline V gene sequence: CDR1 MNHEY, CDR2 SVGEGT. This CDR3 reads CASIQGSYEQFF. The CDR3 region has the DNA TGTGCCAGCATACAGGGATCCTACGAGCAGTTCTTC.

This clonotype showed up many times. The chain recombines TRBV6-5 with TRBJ2-7; TRBD2 might be the D (5 bases). Trimming took 3 bases from V and 0 from J, leaving 9 bases between them. This CDR3 has 14 amino acids. CDR1 and CDR2 from the germline V gene are MNHEY and SVGAGI. The CDR3 here is CASSYTGSSYEQYF. The CDR3 DNA sequence: TGTGCCAGCAGTTATACGGGGAGCTCCTACGAGCAGTACTTC.

This clonotype appeared many times. The chain recombines TRBV27 with TRBJ2-4; 7 nucleotides align to TRBD2. Germline trimming cut 5 bases from V and 8 bases from J; bases unmatched to any gene: 6. This CDR3 is 13 amino acids long. CDR1 MNHEY and CDR2 SMNVEV come from the germline V gene (reference sequence). This CDR3 is CASSLGRGDIQYF. The CDR3 nucleotides read TGTGCCAGCAGTCTCGGACGGGGGGACATTCAGTACTTC.

The chain joins TRBV7-2 to TRBJ2-5; 7 bases are a match to TRBD2. Germline CDR1 SGHTA, CDR2 FQGNSA. There are 15 residues in the CDR3. J gave up 2 bases and V 5 bases, and 8 bases lay outside the gene matches. Here the CDR3 reads CASSTSGTAQETQYF. The CDR3 DNA reads TGTGCCAGCAGCACAAGCGGGACGGCTCAAGAGACCCAGTACTTC.

V and J are TRBV6-1 and TRBJ2-2, with D possibly being TRBD1 (5 bases). The germline V gene has CDR1 MNHNS and CDR2 SASEGT. V lost 6 bases to trimming and J lost 2 bases, with 19 bases between them. CDR3 length equals 17 residues. CDR3 coding DNA: TGTGCCAGCAGCCCCCGTTTAACGACAGCAAACACCGGGGAGCTGTTTTTT. It translates to CASSPRLTTANTGELFF.